This TCR beta chain is from a study of human T cells and chemical hapten exposure. Overall study results and limits: Having alopecia, the donors may differ immunologically from healthy people.

This clonotype was seen many times. The antigen is unknown. Attachment of unique molecular identifiers to individual cDNA molecules was performed in the library. MiXCR, run by TCRdb on the RACE reads, gives a single entry per CDR3 protein. The data contain approximately 260,000 distinct CDR3 sequences, about 9% of them singletons. V shed 5 bases, J shed 0 bases, and the junction held 4 bases outside the gene matches. This CDR3 comprises 15 residues. Germline CDR1 SGHTA, CDR2 FQGNSA. Time point here: pre-sensitization, week 0. Treatment indicated: therapeutic diphenylcyclopropenone sensitization with weekly scalp DPC.

The chain recombines TRBV7-2 with TRBJ2-7; 10 bases fit TRBD2. The input for sequencing was whole blood, taken in connection with sensitization to the hapten diphenylcyclopropenone (DPC). The receptor was derived from a woman aged 40-49 years with alopecia areata. Some clones in this sample may be carry-over from other donors' samples. The CDR3 protein is CASSRRLAGSYEQYF. The DNA of the CDR3 is TGTGCCAGCAGCCGAAGACTAGCGGGCTCCTACGAGCAGTACTTC. Drawing the rest from reference TRBV7-2 and TRBJ2-7, the complete variable domain is GAGVSQSPSNKVTEKGKDVELRCDPISGHTALYWYRQSLGQGLEFLIYFQGNSAPDKSGLPSDRFSAERTGGSVSTLTIQRTQQEDSAVYLCASSRRLAGSYEQYFGPGTRLTVT.